This T cell receptor (beta chain) was retrieved from a study of identifying expanded T cells in peripheral blood. In germline, CDR1 is SGHTA, CDR2 FQGNSA. The CDR3 is 15 amino acids. The trim removed 6 bases at V and 4 bases at J, leaving 9 bases unmatched. Data came from immunoSEQ multiplex PCR; TCRdb stores just in-frame clones and leaves some out. Here the sample spans 50,000 to 65,000 clones, under 85% being singletons. The clonotype was recovered from a person aged 18-69 years in good health. This sequence joins TRBV7-2 and TRBJ1-3; 7 bases align to TRBD1. Sample: blood. The CDR3 DNA follows: TGTGCCAGCAGTCGGGACAGTCTAGCGGGAAACACCATATATTTT. Its protein product is CASSRDSLAGNTIYF.